This T cell receptor beta chain was found in a study of OX40 agonist ivuxolimab in advanced cancers. Repertoires were generated with immunoSEQ multiplex PCR, while TCRdb's copy carries only in-frame clones and drops some. Of 55,000 to 85,000 clones detected, roughly 92% appear once; the ten largest clones hold under 10%. CDR3 size: 16 residues. J gave up 6 bases and V 0 bases, and 5 bases lay outside the gene matches. The V gene's germline CDR1 is LGHNA and CDR2 YSLEER. Note on this clone: Its cognate antigen is unknown.

General study results and limits: The CD4+ and CD8+ T cells in the blood had expanded clonally by week 6 at 0.1 to 3.0 mg/kg.

V usage is TRBV4-3 and J usage is TRBJ2-1; 10 bases map to TRBD2. This sequence was found in an adult with an advanced solid tumor such as melanoma, head and neck, liver or kidney cancer. The material was CD4+ or CD8+ T cells sorted from blood, obtained in a trial of the OX40 agonist ivuxolimab. CDR3 loop: CASSQDRAGGRNEQFF. The CDR3 bases are TGCGCCAGCAGCCAAGATCGAGCGGGGGGGCGCAATGAGCAGTTCTTC.